This T cell receptor (beta chain) came from a study of naive and memory T cell subsets. Both TRBC1 and TRBC2 were covered by a beta constant-region primer of two equimolar oligonucleotides. Via MiXCR, TCRdb re-called the UMI-ligation and nested PCR reads, giving one row per CDR3 protein. Here the sample spans 81,000 or so distinct CDR3 sequences, around 7% being singletons. This clonotype showed up just a few times. Its antigen is currently unknown. The study, taken as a whole, reports: TCR abundance followed a power law differing between naive and memory subsets. Findings for naive and memory subsets could not be checked against ground truth.

Overnight CMV lysate stimulation of fresh PBMCs defined donor CMV status by CD4+ IFNgamma. Cells stained for CD3, CD4, CD8, CD45RA and CD27 were sorted into four subsets. Germline V lookup: CDR1 SGHTA, CDR2 FQGTGA. This CDR3 contains 16 residues. V trimming: 5 bases; J trimming: 10 bases; junction bases outside the gene matches: 15. Input material: central memory CD4+ T cells from blood. The sequence derives from a human donor in good health. V gene TRBV7-3 combines with J gene TRBJ2-1; 9 bases map to TRBD1. The CDR3 loop reads CASSPPGTGRSQEQFF. DNA of the CDR3: TGTGCCAGCAGCCCGCCCGGGACAGGGCGTTCCCAAGAGCAGTTCTTC.